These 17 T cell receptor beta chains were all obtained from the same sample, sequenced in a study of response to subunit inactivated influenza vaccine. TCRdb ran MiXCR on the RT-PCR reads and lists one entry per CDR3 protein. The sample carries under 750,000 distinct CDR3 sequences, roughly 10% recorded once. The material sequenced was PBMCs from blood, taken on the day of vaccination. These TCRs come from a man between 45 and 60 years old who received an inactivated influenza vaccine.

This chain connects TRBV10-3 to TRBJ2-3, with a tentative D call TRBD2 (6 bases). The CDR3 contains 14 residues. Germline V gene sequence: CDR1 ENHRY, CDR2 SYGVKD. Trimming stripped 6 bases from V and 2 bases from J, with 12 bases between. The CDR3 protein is CAIRELASTDTQYF. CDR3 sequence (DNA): TGTGCCATCAGGGAACTAGCCTCCACAGATACGCAGTATTTT.

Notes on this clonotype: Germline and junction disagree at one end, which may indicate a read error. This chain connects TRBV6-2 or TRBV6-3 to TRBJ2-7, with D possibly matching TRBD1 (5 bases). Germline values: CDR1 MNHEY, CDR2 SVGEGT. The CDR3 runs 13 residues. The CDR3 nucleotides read TGTGCCAGCACCGATCCCTTTACAGGATCCCAGGACTTC. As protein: CASTDPFTGSQDF.

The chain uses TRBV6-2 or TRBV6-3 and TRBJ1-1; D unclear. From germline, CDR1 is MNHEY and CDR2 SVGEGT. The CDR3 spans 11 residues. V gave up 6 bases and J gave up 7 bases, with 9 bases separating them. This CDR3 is CASSRRDEAFF. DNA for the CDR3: TGTGCCAGCAGCCGACGGGATGAAGCTTTCTTT.

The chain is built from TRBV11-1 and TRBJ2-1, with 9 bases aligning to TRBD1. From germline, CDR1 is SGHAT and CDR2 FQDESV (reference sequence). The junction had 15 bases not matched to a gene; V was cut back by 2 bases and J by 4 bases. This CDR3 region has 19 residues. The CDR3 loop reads CASSLLGTGIVLRYNEQFF. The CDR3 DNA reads TGTGCCAGCAGCTTACTGGGGACAGGGATCGTGCTAAGATACAATGAGCAGTTCTTC. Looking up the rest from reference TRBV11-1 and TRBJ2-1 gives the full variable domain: EAEVAQSPRYKITEKSQAVAFWCDPISGHATLYWYRQILGQGPELLVQFQDESVVDDSQLPKDRFSAERLKGVDSTLKIQPAELGDSAMYLCASSLLGTGIVLRYNEQFFGPGTRLTVL.

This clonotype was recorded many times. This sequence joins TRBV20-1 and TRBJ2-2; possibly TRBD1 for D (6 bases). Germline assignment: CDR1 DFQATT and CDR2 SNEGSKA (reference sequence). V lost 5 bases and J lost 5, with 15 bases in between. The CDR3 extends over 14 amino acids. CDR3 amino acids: CSAPQGFRTGELFF. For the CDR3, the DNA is TGCAGTGCTCCGCAGGGGTTCAGGACCGGGGAGCTGTTTTTT.

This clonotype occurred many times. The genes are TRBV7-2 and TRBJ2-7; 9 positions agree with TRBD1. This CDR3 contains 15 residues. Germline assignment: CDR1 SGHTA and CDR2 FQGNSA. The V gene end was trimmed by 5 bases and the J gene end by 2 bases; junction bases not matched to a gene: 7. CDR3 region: CASSPSTGGTYEQYF. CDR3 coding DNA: TGTGCCAGCAGCCCTTCGACAGGGGGTACCTACGAGCAGTACTTC.

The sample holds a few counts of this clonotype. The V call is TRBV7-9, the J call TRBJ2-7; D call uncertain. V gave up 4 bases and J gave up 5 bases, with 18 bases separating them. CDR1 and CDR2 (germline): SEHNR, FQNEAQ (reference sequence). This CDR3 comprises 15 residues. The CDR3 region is CASSSLTGYSHEQYF. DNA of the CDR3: TGTGCCAGCAGCTCGTTGACGGGTTATTCACACGAGCAGTACTTC. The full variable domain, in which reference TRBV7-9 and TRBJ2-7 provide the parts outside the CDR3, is DTGVSQNPRHKITKRGQNVTFRCDPISEHNRLYWYRQTLGQGPEFLTYFQNEAQLEKSRLLSDRFSAERPKGSFSTLEIQRTEQGDSAMYLCASSSLTGYSHEQYFGPGTRLTVT.

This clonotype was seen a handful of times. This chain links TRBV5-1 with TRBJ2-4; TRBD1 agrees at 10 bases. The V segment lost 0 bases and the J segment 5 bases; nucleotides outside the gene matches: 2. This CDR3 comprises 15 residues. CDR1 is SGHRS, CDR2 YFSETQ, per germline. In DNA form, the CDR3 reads TGCGCCAGCAGCTTGGCCGGGACAGGGGAAAACATTCAGTACTTC. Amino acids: CASSLAGTGENIQYF.

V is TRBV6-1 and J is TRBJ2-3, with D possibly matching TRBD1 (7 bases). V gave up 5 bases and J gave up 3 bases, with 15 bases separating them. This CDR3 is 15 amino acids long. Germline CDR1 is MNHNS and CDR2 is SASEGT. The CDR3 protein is CASSSFRGETDTQYF. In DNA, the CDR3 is TGTGCCAGCAGTAGTTTCAGGGGGGAGACAGATACGCAGTATTTT.

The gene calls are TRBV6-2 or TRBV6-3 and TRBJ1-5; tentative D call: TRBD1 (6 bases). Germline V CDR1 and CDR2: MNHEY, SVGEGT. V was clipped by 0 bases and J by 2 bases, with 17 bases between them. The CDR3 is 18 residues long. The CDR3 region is CASSYSAATGSGNQPQHF. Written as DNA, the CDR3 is TGTGCCAGCAGTTACTCGGCCGCAACAGGGTCGGGCAATCAGCCCCAGCATTTT.

The CDR3 DNA reads TGCGCCAGCAGCTTGGATGGGGACAGTGCCTACGAGCAGTACTTC. Protein product: CASSLDGDSAYEQYF. The V gene is TRBV5-1, the J gene TRBJ2-7; TRBD1 aligns across 7 bases. Germline CDR1 reads SGHRS; CDR2 reads YFSETQ. CDR3 length: 15 residues. The ends lost 0 bases at V and 2 bases at J; junction bases unmatched: 5. Filled out from reference TRBV5-1 and TRBJ2-7, the complete variable domain reads KAGVTQTPRYLIKTRGQQVTLSCSPISGHRSVSWYQQTPGQGLQFLFEYFSETQRNKGNFPGRFSGRQFSNSRSEMNVSTLELGDSALYLCASSLDGDSAYEQYFGPGTRLTVT.

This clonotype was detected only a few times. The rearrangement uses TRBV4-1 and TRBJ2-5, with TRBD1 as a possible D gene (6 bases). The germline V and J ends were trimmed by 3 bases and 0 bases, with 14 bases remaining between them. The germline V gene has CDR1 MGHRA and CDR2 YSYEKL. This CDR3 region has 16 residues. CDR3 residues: CASSQPARGYQETQYF. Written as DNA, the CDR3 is TGCGCCAGCAGCCAGCCAGCCAGGGGTTACCAAGAGACCCAGTACTTC.

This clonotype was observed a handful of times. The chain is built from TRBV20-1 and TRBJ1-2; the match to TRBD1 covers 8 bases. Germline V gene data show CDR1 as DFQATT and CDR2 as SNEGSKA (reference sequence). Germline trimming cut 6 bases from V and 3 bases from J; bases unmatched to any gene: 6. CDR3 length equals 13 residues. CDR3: CSAKAGGDYGYTF. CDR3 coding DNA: TGCAGTGCGAAAGCAGGGGGCGACTATGGCTACACCTTC.

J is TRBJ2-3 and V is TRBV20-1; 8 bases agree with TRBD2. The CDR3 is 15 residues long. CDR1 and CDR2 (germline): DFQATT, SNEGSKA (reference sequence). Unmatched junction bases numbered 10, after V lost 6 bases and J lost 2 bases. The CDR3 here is CSAERASGSTDTQYF. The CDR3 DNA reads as TGCAGTGCAGAGAGGGCTAGCGGGTCCACAGATACGCAGTATTTT.

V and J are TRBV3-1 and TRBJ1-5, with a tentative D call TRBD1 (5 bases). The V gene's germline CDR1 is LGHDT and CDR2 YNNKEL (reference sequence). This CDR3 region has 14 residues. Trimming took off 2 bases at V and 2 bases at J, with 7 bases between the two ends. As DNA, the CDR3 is TGTGCCAGCAGCCAAAGCAGGGGCAATCAGCCCCAGCATTTT. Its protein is CASSQSRGNQPQHF.

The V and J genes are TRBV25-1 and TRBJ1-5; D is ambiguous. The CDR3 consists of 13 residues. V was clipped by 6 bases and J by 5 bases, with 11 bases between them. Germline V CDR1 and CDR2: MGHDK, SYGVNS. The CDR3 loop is CASSTAVDQPQHF. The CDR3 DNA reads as TGTGCCAGCAGCACAGCTGTAGATCAGCCCCAGCATTTT.

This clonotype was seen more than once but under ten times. Here the CDR3 reads CASQKGQLVGVHSYNEQFF. Written as DNA, the CDR3 is TGTGCCAGCCAAAAAGGGCAATTGGTGGGGGTCCACTCCTACAATGAGCAGTTCTTC. The chain couples TRBV12-3 or TRBV12-4 to TRBJ2-1; either TRBD1 or TRBD2 may supply D (5 bases each). This CDR3 spans 19 amino acids. Between the trimmed V and J ends, which lost 8 bases and 0 bases, there was a span of 26 bases.